This section outlines one T cell receptor (beta chain) sequence together with its context. Its antigen is currently not known. No per-base quality is available; no much larger clone lies one base away. TCRbeta CDR3 regions were amplified from genomic DNA by means of the immunoSEQ Assay, a bias-controlled multiplex PCR. On the study's bioinformatics: The number of nucleated cells in each sample was estimated from the amplification of reference gene primers within the assay. To quantify the absolute abundance of each unique TCRbeta CDR3 rearrangement, sequence reads were collapsed and filtered. For each sample, productive Simpson clonality was calculated by taking the square root of Simpson's diversity index across productive rearrangements. Not all clones reach the TCRdb copy of this immuneACCESS table, which keeps in-frame sequences only. Checked studies attribute under half of the gap to unresolved V genes and leave the rest unexplained. For V, J and clone size, that table is used; D and trimming come from the DNA. The sample table lists 200,000 to 250,000 clones, more than 75% of them with a count of one. Jointly, the top ten make up roughly an eighth of the sample.

The source of the sample is a study of blood T cell repertoires in COVID-19 (dated by TCRdb to 2020 to 2022). Some background on the complete study: The collaborator samples originated in the United States, Italy and Spain and spanned the acute and convalescent phases of COVID-19. The prospective study material was composed of cDNA or gDNA derived from T cells, B-cell-depleted T cells, or PBMCs. The dataset comprised deeply sampled blood TCRbeta repertoires from subjects exposed to, actively infected with, or recovered from COVID-19. The repertoires were released in a freely available public database intended as a resource for research on the immune response to SARS-CoV-2. Samples were obtained from the ongoing ImmuneRACE study (first 160 participants) and from about 1,300 subjects provided by 6 global collaborators. Sample metadata almost always included a de-identified subject ID, COVID-19 status, age in years and sex. Where HLA class I and class II types were available, the types were taken from metadata supplied by the sample provider, not from assay-based typing. What the work shows at the level of the full study, not this receptor alone: The amount of clinical and demographic metadata varied by source and participant and was provided uncurated.

The CDR3 measures 16 amino acids from cysteine to phenylalanine. Solely the CDR3 DNA is kept, with 48 bases framed from the first base. V is trimmed back by 3 bases and J by 3 bases, and the junction contains 8 bases that no gene match accounts for. CDR1 SGHRS and CDR2 YFSETQ were looked up in the germline V gene. Whole blood was collected in K2EDTA tubes by collaborating institutions according to the institutions' own protocols. For TCRbeta analysis, collaborator samples were shipped as frozen whole blood, as isolated PBMCs, or as DNA extracted from either sample type. What was sequenced was peripheral blood. The source of this sequence is a man at least 80 years old with acute or convalescent COVID-19. The rearranged segments are TRBV5-1 and TRBJ1-3; TRBD1 agrees with 8 junctional bases. The nucleotides are TGCGCCAGCAGCTCCCGTGGACAGGGAAATGGAAACACCATATATTTT. Its protein reads: CASSSRGQGNGNTIYF. With the rest looked up from the reference TRBV5-1 and TRBJ1-3 genes rather than sequenced, the full variable domain is KAGVTQTPRYLIKTRGQQVTLSCSPISGHRSVSWYQQTPGQGLQFLFEYFSETQRNKGNFPGRFSGRQFSNSRSEMNVSTLELGDSALYLCASSSRGQGNGNTIYFGEGSWLTVV.